A selection of T cell receptor beta chains follows, all from one sample in a study of CXCR3-negative and CXCR3-positive naive CD8 T cells. TCRdb reprocessed the 5' RACE reads, with one entry per CDR3 protein and no DNA. Recorded here are 55,000 to 75,000 distinct CDR3 sequences; the top ten clones represent about 0.78%. Sequences were obtained from naive CXCR3+ CD8+ T cells from blood. Source of these receptors: a human donor in good health. Some clones in this sample may be carry-over from other donors' samples. Each CDR3 is given with its conserved first and last residue. Size tells how often a clone was seen (once, few, many) or the class of an expanded clone, and some rows leave it out.

J: TRBJ2-3
size: .
V: TRBV12-3/TRBV12-4
CDR3: CASRQPWDTQYF

J: TRBJ2-1
size: medium-sized
V: TRBV11-3
CDR3: CASSSTGNEQFF

J: TRBJ1-2
size: .
V: TRBV4-1
CDR3: CASSQAGTAIYGYTF

J: TRBJ2-1
size: .
V: TRBV12-3/TRBV12-4
CDR3: CASSFRAPYNEQFF

J: TRBJ2-1
size: .
V: TRBV10-2
CDR3: CASSVVSINEQFF

J: TRBJ2-2
size: .
V: TRBV20-1
CDR3: CSARALEGGDFTEELFF

J: TRBJ2-1
size: .
V: TRBV7-8
CDR3: CASFEGIHNEQFF

J: TRBJ2-1
size: .
V: TRBV20-1
CDR3: CSAPSPGTSAYNEQFF

J: TRBJ1-1
size: .
V: TRBV9
CDR3: CASSVSHRENLNTEAFF

J: TRBJ2-7
size: .
V: TRBV11-3
CDR3: CASSLGPGSEQYF

J: TRBJ2-3
size: .
V: TRBV20-1
CDR3: CSAPNGPSGSTDTQYF

J: TRBJ1-2
size: .
V: TRBV12-3/TRBV12-4
CDR3: CASSFEGGSYGYTF

J: TRBJ2-7
size: .
V: TRBV7-2
CDR3: CASSLFPPGWIGNGNYEQYF

J: TRBJ2-1
size: .
V: TRBV5-1
CDR3: CASSLEASGANEQFF

J: TRBJ2-5
size: .
V: TRBV10-3
CDR3: CAISESPQVQETQYF

J: TRBJ1-2
size: .
V: TRBV29-1
CDR3: CSGQGNDGYTF

J: TRBJ1-1
size: .
V: TRBV7-9
CDR3: CASSLAPAIEAFF

J: TRBJ2-2
size: .
V: TRBV24-1
CDR3: CATSDLQRGKPNTGELFF

J: TRBJ2-2
size: .
V: TRBV20-1
CDR3: CSARRTGELFF

J: TRBJ2-1
size: .
V: TRBV12-3/TRBV12-4
CDR3: CASSPRQDYNEQFF

J: TRBJ1-4
size: .
V: TRBV27
CDR3: CASSTDRALNEKLFF

J: TRBJ2-4
size: .
V: TRBV2
CDR3: CASRRGAKNIQYF

J: TRBJ2-7
size: .
V: TRBV27
CDR3: CASSPSGTGGYEQYF

J: TRBJ2-7
size: .
V: TRBV25-1
CDR3: CASSEMDYEQYF

J: TRBJ1-1
size: .
V: TRBV20-1
CDR3: CSARDNRNTEAFF

J: TRBJ1-2
size: .
V: TRBV9
CDR3: CASSPADSNYGYTF

J: TRBJ2-2
size: .
V: TRBV5-1
CDR3: CASSLIMVQRGWTGELFF

J: TRBJ2-2
size: .
V: TRBV4-1
CDR3: CASSQDIRQGDGELFF

J: TRBJ2-6
size: .
V: TRBV27
CDR3: CASSSEDGANVLTF

J: TRBJ2-7
size: .
V: TRBV7-6
CDR3: CASSLDPGGVYEQYF

J: TRBJ2-7
size: .
V: TRBV5-1
CDR3: CASSTRQGAYEQYF

J: TRBJ2-5
size: medium-sized
V: TRBV5-5
CDR3: CASSLELRGTQYF

J: TRBJ2-7
size: .
V: TRBV20-1
CDR3: CSARDPLGQPYEQYF

J: TRBJ2-1
size: .
V: TRBV29-1
CDR3: CSVSGGAHNEQFF

J: TRBJ2-1
size: .
V: TRBV9
CDR3: CASSDWSDNEQFF

J: TRBJ1-1
size: .
V: TRBV29-1
CDR3: CSVKGQLLEAFF

J: TRBJ2-7
size: .
V: TRBV20-1
CDR3: CSAPPPQDLYSYEQYF

J: TRBJ1-3
size: .
V: TRBV13
CDR3: CASSLRPDLSGNTIYF

J: TRBJ1-5
size: .
V: TRBV27
CDR3: CASKNTIYSNQPQHF

J: TRBJ2-3
size: .
V: TRBV12-3/TRBV12-4
CDR3: CASSPRTSGAMDTQYF

J: TRBJ2-5
size: .
V: TRBV7-3
CDR3: CASSRMGGGPAETQYF

J: TRBJ2-7
size: .
V: TRBV7-9
CDR3: CASRTSGTDPYEQYF

J: TRBJ2-2
size: .
V: TRBV12-3/TRBV12-4
CDR3: CASSPGLAGMNTGELFF

J: TRBJ2-1
size: .
V: TRBV29-1
CDR3: CSVEKGAGHNEQFF

J: TRBJ2-1
size: .
V: TRBV19
CDR3: CASSIGTHLNEQFF

J: TRBJ1-1
size: .
V: TRBV12-3/TRBV12-4
CDR3: CASSSDRDQNTEAFF

J: TRBJ2-1
size: .
V: TRBV29-1
CDR3: CSVEDISGNSYNEQFF

J: TRBJ2-5
size: .
V: TRBV11-2
CDR3: CASSPKLPGQETQYF

J: TRBJ2-3
size: .
V: TRBV13
CDR3: CASSSSGGAGTDTQYF

J: TRBJ2-3
size: .
V: TRBV4-2
CDR3: CASSQDPLPDTQYF

J: TRBJ2-7
size: .
V: TRBV3-1
CDR3: CASSQGTGIQRLYEQYF

J: TRBJ1-1
size: .
V: TRBV5-1
CDR3: CASSLLENTEAFF

J: TRBJ2-2
size: .
V: TRBV28
CDR3: CASSLRLAGITGELFF

J: TRBJ2-1
size: .
V: TRBV21-1
CDR3: CASSYGQGGDEQFF

J: TRBJ2-1
size: .
V: TRBV12-3/TRBV12-4
CDR3: CASSTSGLGGEQFF

J: TRBJ2-7
size: .
V: TRBV29-1
CDR3: CSGLGGHSYEQCF

J: TRBJ2-1
size: .
V: TRBV19
CDR3: CASSPHRDNEQFF

J: TRBJ1-6
size: .
V: TRBV6-5
CDR3: CASRRTVADSPLHF